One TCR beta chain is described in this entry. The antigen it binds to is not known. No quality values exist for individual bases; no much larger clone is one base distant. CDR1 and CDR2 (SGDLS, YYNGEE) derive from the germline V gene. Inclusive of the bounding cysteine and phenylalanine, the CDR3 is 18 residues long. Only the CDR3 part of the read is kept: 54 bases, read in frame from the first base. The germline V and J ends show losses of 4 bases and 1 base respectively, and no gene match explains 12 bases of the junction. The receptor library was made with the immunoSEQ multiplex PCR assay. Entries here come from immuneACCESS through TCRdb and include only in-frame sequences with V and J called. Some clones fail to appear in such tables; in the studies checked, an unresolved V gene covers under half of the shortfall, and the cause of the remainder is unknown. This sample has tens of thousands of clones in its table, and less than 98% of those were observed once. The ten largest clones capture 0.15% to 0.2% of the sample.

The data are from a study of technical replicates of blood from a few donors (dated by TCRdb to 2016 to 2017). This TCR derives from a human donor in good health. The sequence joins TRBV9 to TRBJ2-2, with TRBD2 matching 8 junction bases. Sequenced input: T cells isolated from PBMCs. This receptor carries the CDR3 CASSSPRGGGQNTGELFF. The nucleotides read TGTGCCAGCAGCTCCCCCCGGGGCGGGGGGCAGAACACCGGGGAGCTGTTTTTT.